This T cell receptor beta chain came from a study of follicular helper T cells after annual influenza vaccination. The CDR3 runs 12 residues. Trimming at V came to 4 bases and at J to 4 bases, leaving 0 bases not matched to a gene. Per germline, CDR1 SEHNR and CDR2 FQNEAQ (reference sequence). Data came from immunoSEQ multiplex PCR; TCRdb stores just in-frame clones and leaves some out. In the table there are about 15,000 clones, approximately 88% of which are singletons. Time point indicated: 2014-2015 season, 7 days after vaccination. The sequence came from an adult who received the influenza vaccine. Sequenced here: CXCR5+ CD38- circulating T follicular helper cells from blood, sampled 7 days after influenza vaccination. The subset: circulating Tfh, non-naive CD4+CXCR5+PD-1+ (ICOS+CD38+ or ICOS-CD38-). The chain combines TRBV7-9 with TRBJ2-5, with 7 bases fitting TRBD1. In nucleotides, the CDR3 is TGTGCCAGCAGCTGGACAGGAGAGACCCAGTACTTC. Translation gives CASSWTGETQYF.